This passage covers 10 T cell receptor beta chains from one sample sequenced in a study of beta chain features in type 1 diabetes. Expressed TCRB transcripts were sequenced because the isolated RNA had all been reverse transcribed beforehand. Sequencing was performed with immunoSEQ multiplex PCR; in TCRdb, only in-frame clones are kept and a portion is missing. There are a few hundred thousand clones in the sample; roughly 30% occur only once, and about 0.065% lies in the top ten. The sequencing input was naive CD4+ T cells from blood. The origin of the receptors is a man younger than 35 in good health.

V usage is TRBV9 and J usage is TRBJ2-5, with D perhaps matching TRBD1 (5 bases). Looked up from germline, CDR1 is SGDLS and CDR2 is YYNGEE. There are 13 residues in the CDR3. Trimming pared 6 bases from V and 1 base from J, leaving 10 bases between. DNA for the CDR3: TGTGCCAGCAACCGACAGATCCAAGAGACCCAGTACTTC. As protein: CASNRQIQETQYF.

The chain has TRBV28 and TRBJ2-5; unclear D gene. Germline V gene data show CDR1 as MDHEN and CDR2 as SYDVKM. The CDR3 is 12 amino acids. The ends were cut back, 8 bases at V and 4 bases at J, with 11 bases in the middle. CDR3 residues: CASFHRLETQYF. The DNA of the CDR3 is TGTGCCAGCTTTCATAGGCTAGAGACCCAGTACTTC.

The J gene is TRBJ1-1, the V gene TRBV25-1; no firm D call. CDR1 is MGHDK and CDR2 is SYGVNS in the germline V gene. The CDR3 consists of 13 residues. With 7 bases removed from V and 4 bases from J, the gap between germline ends came to 13 bases. CDR3 bases: TGTGCCAGCACCATCGGGATGACCACTGAAGCTTTCTTT. Translating it yields CASTIGMTTEAFF.

The chain combines TRBV7-9 with TRBJ2-5, with D possibly matching TRBD2 (5 bases). Germline V gene sequence: CDR1 SEHNR, CDR2 FQNEAQ (reference sequence). The V gene lost 6 bases and the J gene lost 1 base, with 9 bases spanning the gap. The CDR3 extends over 13 amino acids. CDR3 bases: TGTGCCAGCAGGAACAGCGGCCAAGAGACCCAGTACTTC. This sequence encodes CASRNSGQETQYF. The full variable domain, its missing parts supplied by reference TRBV7-9 and TRBJ2-5, is DTGVSQNPRHKITKRGQNVTFRCDPISEHNRLYWYRQTLGQGPEFLTYFQNEAQLEKSRLLSDRFSAERPKGSFSTLEIQRTEQGDSAMYLCASRNSGQETQYFGPGTRLLVL.

The rearrangement joins TRBV9 to TRBJ2-4; D not resolved. This CDR3 spans 15 amino acids. The V gene's germline CDR1 is SGDLS and CDR2 YYNGEE. Between the trimmed V and J ends, which lost 4 bases and 0 bases, there was a span of 11 bases. The CDR3 DNA follows: TGTGCCAGCAGCCCTGAGACCGTAGCCAAAAACATTCAGTACTTC. The encoded protein is CASSPETVAKNIQYF.

V is TRBV7-9 and J is TRBJ2-5; D is unresolved. Trimming removed 3 bases at V and 4 bases at J, with 15 bases between. The length of the CDR3 is 15 residues. Germline V gene lookup returns CDR1 SEHNR and CDR2 FQNEAQ (reference sequence). CDR3 sequence: CASSLERTTVETQYF. In nucleotides, the CDR3 is TGTGCCAGCAGCTTGGAAAGGACGACGGTAGAGACCCAGTACTTC.

In DNA form, the CDR3 reads TGTGCCAGCAGCACCTCGACAGCGGGAGACACAGATACGCAGTATTTT. Translated, it gives CASSTSTAGDTDTQYF. This chain connects TRBV13 to TRBJ2-3; 8 bases line up with TRBD2. The CDR3 is made up of 16 amino acids. V lost 5 bases and J lost 2; bases outside the gene matches: 9. CDR1 is PRHDT and CDR2 is FYEKMQ in the germline V gene (reference sequence).

The chain combines TRBV5-1 with TRBJ2-5; D unresolved. The CDR3 contains 13 residues. Trimming stripped 1 base from V and 2 bases from J, with 6 bases between. Germline V gene lookup returns CDR1 SGHRS and CDR2 YFSETQ. The CDR3 protein is CASSLPAQETQYF. In nucleotides, the CDR3 is TGCGCCAGCAGCTTGCCAGCACAAGAGACCCAGTACTTC.

Comment on this clone: Different DNA sequences within this sample yield the same CDR3. The chain employs TRBV4-1 and TRBJ2-3; the D is unclear. Trimming pared 1 base from V and 0 bases from J, leaving 5 bases between. In germline, CDR1 is MGHRA, CDR2 YSYEKL. The CDR3 covers 14 residues. The CDR3 here is CASSQVLSTDTQYF. CDR3 coding DNA: TGCGCCAGCAGCCAAGTACTTAGCACAGATACGCAGTATTTT.

This clone has just a few counts. The rearrangement joins TRBV4-2 to TRBJ2-7; 9 bases line up with TRBD1. The CDR3 consists of 16 residues. Germline V gene sequence: CDR1 LGHNA, CDR2 YNFKEQ. V gave up 1 base and J gave up 0 bases; unmatched junction bases: 4. The CDR3 sequence is CASSQGTGESSYEQYF. CDR3 in DNA: TGTGCCAGCAGCCAAGGGACAGGGGAAAGCTCCTACGAGCAGTACTTC.